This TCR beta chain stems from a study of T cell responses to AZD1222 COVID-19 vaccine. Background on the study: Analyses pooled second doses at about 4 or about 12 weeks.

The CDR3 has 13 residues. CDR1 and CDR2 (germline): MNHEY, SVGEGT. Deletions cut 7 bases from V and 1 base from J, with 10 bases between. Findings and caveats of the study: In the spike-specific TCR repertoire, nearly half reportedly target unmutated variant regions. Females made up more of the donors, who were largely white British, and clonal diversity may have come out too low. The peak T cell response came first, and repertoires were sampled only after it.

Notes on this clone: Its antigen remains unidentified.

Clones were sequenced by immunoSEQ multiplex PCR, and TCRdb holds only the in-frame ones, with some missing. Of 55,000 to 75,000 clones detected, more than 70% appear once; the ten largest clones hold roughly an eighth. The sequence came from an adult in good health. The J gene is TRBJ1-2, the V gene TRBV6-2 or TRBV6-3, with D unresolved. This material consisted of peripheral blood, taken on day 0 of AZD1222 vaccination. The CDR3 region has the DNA TGTGCCAGCACCCCTGCCGGTAACTATGGCTACACCTTC. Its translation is CASTPAGNYGYTF.